The rows below give T cell receptor beta chains drawn from one sample of a study of Graves' ophthalmopathy and Graves' hyperthyroidism. In TCRdb, the multiplex PCR reads were re-called with MiXCR into one record per CDR3 protein. The table includes approximately 460,000 distinct CDR3 sequences, around 15% detected once. The sample was blood. These receptors all come from a woman younger than 45 with Graves' ophthalmopathy. CDR3s include the opening cysteine and the closing phenylalanine or tryptophan. A D gene is named only where the DNA matches it firmly. Size is stated for part of the rows, as once, few or many counts, or as a class when the clone is expanded.

v_gene,abundance,d_gene,j_gene,CDR3aa,CDR3nt
TRBV20-1,many,TRBD1,TRBJ1-5,CSARGFGTGVFLSNQPQHF,TGCAGTGCTAGGGGATTCGGGACAGGGGTATTTTTGAGCAATCAGCCCCAGCATTTT
TRBV11-2,few,NA,TRBJ2-7,CASSPLAVSYEQYF,TGTGCCAGCAGCCCGCTCGCAGTCTCCTACGAGCAGTACTTC
TRBV12-5,many,NA,TRBJ2-7,CASGLPQSSLLRAPAVTQYF,TGTGCTAGTGGTTTGCCACAGTCCTCTCTCTTACGCGCGCCGGCTGTCACGCAGTACTTC
TRBV27,many,TRBD2,TRBJ2-7,CASTSGRAHEQYF,TGTGCCAGCACCAGCGGGAGGGCCCACGAGCAGTACTTC
TRBV12-3/TRBV12-4,many,TRBD2,TRBJ2-3,CASSFVLAETTDTQYF,TGTGCCAGCAGTTTTGTGCTAGCGGAAACCACAGATACGCAGTATTTT
TRBV5-5,NA,NA,TRBJ1-2,CASSLEGHKDGYTF,TGTGCCAGCAGCCTGGAAGGACACAAGGATGGCTACACCTTC
TRBV15,many,NA,TRBJ2-2,CAITGRSTF,TGTGCCATAACTGGCAGGTCTACTTTT
TRBV6-2/TRBV6-3,NA,NA,TRBJ1-5,CASSYVTQPQHF,TGTGCCAGCAGTTACGTCACACAGCCCCAGCATTTT
TRBV6-1,many,NA,TRBJ1-1,CASSGRLVNTEAFF,TGTGCCAGCAGTGGTCGGTTGGTTAACACTGAAGCTTTCTTT
TRBV12-3/TRBV12-4,many,NA,TRBJ1-2,CASTDTGILYGYTF,TGTGCCAGCACCGACACAGGGATTTTATATGGCTACACCTTC
TRBV28,many,NA,TRBJ1-5,CASSLSQGLVGPQHF,TGTGCCAGCAGTTTATCCCAAGGCCTCGTGGGGCCCCAGCATTTT
TRBV12-5,NA,NA,TRBJ1-1,CASVPHRTEAFF,TGTGCTAGTGTTCCTCATCGCACTGAAGCTTTCTTT
TRBV27,many,TRBD2,TRBJ2-5,CASSPRGGTQYF,TGTGCCAGCAGCCCCCGGGGGGGGACCCAGTACTTC
TRBV11-2,few,NA,TRBJ2-3,CASSSGRTDTQYF,TGTGCCAGCAGCTCTGGACGCACAGATACGCAGTATTTT
TRBV11-2,many,NA,TRBJ2-7,CASTQSTVSYEQYF,TGTGCCAGCACCCAAAGTACTGTTTCCTACGAGCAGTACTTC
TRBV9,many,NA,TRBJ1-1,CASSRTQVGTEAFF,TGTGCCAGCAGCCGTACGCAGGTGGGCACTGAAGCTTTCTTT
TRBV12-3/TRBV12-4,many,TRBD1,TRBJ1-5,CASMTGYQPQHF,TGTGCCAGCATGACAGGGTATCAGCCCCAGCATTTT
TRBV24-1,NA,NA,TRBJ1-1,CATSDVGGGAFF,TGTGCCACCAGTGATGTTGGAGGGGGAGCTTTCTTT
TRBV19,few,TRBD1,TRBJ1-1,CASSIRDRGYEAFF,TGTGCCAGTAGTATACGGGACAGGGGTTATGAAGCTTTCTTT
TRBV5-1,many,NA,TRBJ1-1,CASSLGRESAEAFF,TGCGCCAGCAGCTTGGGTCGGGAGAGCGCTGAAGCTTTCTTT
TRBV12-5,many,NA,TRBJ2-7,CASGARDLNEQYF,TGTGCTAGTGGAGCCCGGGATCTTAACGAGCAGTACTTC
TRBV28,many,NA,TRBJ1-5,CASREQGHSNQPQHF,TGTGCCAGCAGGGAACAGGGCCATAGCAATCAGCCCCAGCATTTT
TRBV12-3/TRBV12-4,many,TRBD1,TRBJ1-3,CASSFRGRGKSGNTIYF,TGTGCCAGCAGTTTTCGGGGCAGGGGGAAGTCTGGAAACACCATATATTTT
TRBV6-5,NA,NA,TRBJ2-5,CASSYSIKGGETQYF,TGTGCCAGCAGTTACTCGATTAAGGGGGGAGAGACCCAGTACTTC
TRBV20-1,many,NA,TRBJ1-1,CSASRSMNTEAFF,TGCAGTGCTAGTCGTTCAATGAACACTGAAGCTTTCTTT
TRBV5-6,many,NA,TRBJ1-1,CASSLAYTEAFF,TGTGCCAGCAGCTTGGCGTACACTGAAGCTTTCTTT
TRBV30,many,NA,TRBJ1-1,CAWTWGRSNTEAFF,TGTGCCTGGACGTGGGGGCGGTCGAACACTGAAGCTTTCTTT
TRBV13,NA,TRBD1,TRBJ1-1,CASSNRGDTEAFF,TGTGCCAGCAGTAACAGGGGGGACACTGAAGCTTTCTTT
TRBV6-5,many,TRBD1,TRBJ1-2,CASTITGGDYGYTF,TGTGCCAGCACTATAACAGGGGGCGACTATGGCTACACCTTC
TRBV6-4,many,NA,TRBJ2-2,CASSPSNTGELFF,TGTGCCAGCAGCCCTTCGAACACCGGGGAGCTGTTTTTT
TRBV18,many,NA,TRBJ2-7,CASSSQGGPYEQYF,TGTGCCAGCTCATCACAGGGAGGACCCTACGAGCAGTACTTC
TRBV12-3/TRBV12-4,NA,NA,TRBJ1-5,CASSFQPGPQHF,TGTGCCAGCAGTTTCCAGCCAGGGCCCCAGCATTTT
TRBV28,NA,NA,TRBJ1-1,CASSHRYMDTEAFF,TGTGCCAGCAGCCATAGGTATATGGACACTGAAGCTTTCTTT
TRBV6-9,NA,NA,TRBJ1-6,CASSYDLNSPLHF,TGTGCCAGCAGTTACGACTTAAATTCACCCCTCCACTTT
TRBV20-1,NA,NA,TRBJ2-4,CSASGAYNIQYF,TGCAGTGCTAGCGGGGCCTACAACATTCAGTACTTC
TRBV20-1,many,NA,TRBJ1-2,CSASWREGYGYTF,TGCAGTGCTAGTTGGAGGGAAGGGTATGGCTACACCTTC
TRBV7-2,many,TRBD1,TRBJ1-2,CASSLGGQGITYGYTF,TGTGCCAGCAGCTTAGGTGGACAGGGGATTACCTATGGCTACACCTTC
TRBV10-3,few,TRBD1,TRBJ1-1,CAISRDTGATEAFF,TGTGCCATCAGCCGCGATACAGGGGCCACTGAAGCTTTCTTT
TRBV18,many,TRBD1,TRBJ1-1,CASSPPTGGKGTEAFF,TGTGCCAGCTCACCACCGACAGGGGGTAAAGGCACTGAAGCTTTCTTT
TRBV7-8,NA,NA,TRBJ2-7,CAISLAQLEQYF,TGTGCCATCAGCTTAGCGCAGCTCGAGCAGTACTTC
TRBV25-1,many,TRBD2,TRBJ2-7,CASSENTVSGSKYF,TGTGCCAGCAGTGAAAACACCGTCAGCGGGAGCAAGTACTTC
TRBV6-1,many,TRBD1,TRBJ2-6,CASSEDRGWAGANVLTF,TGTGCCAGCAGTGAAGACAGGGGATGGGCTGGGGCCAACGTCCTGACTTTC
TRBV6-5,NA,NA,TRBJ2-7,CASSYLGADEQYF,TGTGCCAGCAGTTACTTGGGGGCGGACGAGCAGTACTTC
TRBV28,many,TRBD1,TRBJ1-2,CASISGGNGYTF,TGTGCCAGCATCTCAGGGGGCAATGGCTACACCTTC
TRBV25-1,few,NA,TRBJ2-2,CASSEGLTGELFF,TGTGCCAGCAGTGAAGGTCTTACCGGGGAGCTGTTTTTT